This T cell receptor (beta chain) derives from a study of early T cells in non-severe SARS-CoV-2 infection. TCRdb re-analysed the 5' RACE reads in MiXCR, keeping a single row per CDR3 protein. The profile shows roughly 75,000 distinct CDR3 sequences, about 12% of them singletons. This clonotype was counted at least ten times. Source material: whole blood. This clonotype originated in an adult who was a healthcare worker with PCR-confirmed SARS-CoV-2 infection or an uninfected control (not recorded which).

CDR3 in amino acids: CASSEQGETYEQYF. Here the CDR3 DNA reads TGTGCCAGCAGCGAACAGGGAGAAACCTACGAGCAGTACTTC. The chain is built from TRBV7-6 and TRBJ2-7; D may be TRBD1 (6 bases). The CDR3 sequence is 14 residues long. Germline V gene data show CDR1 as SGHVS and CDR2 as FNYEAQ. Trimming pared 5 bases from V and 2 bases from J, leaving 13 bases between.